These 10 T cell receptor beta chains originate from one sample sequenced in a study of T cells in Graves' hyperthyroidism and ophthalmopathy. Regions amplified from RNA transcripts were the TCR beta CDR3 regions. RT-PCR in the first round (using the HTBI primer set) targeted the TCR CDR3. TCRdb redid the calling of the multiplex PCR reads with MiXCR, one entry per CDR3 protein. Counted here are hundreds of thousands of distinct CDR3 sequences, less than 25% occurring once; the ten biggest clones make up about half. Sequencing used blood. The receptors were sampled from a woman in her seventies with Graves' ophthalmopathy.

This clonotype was seen at least ten times. V and J are TRBV20-1 and TRBJ2-5, with TRBD2 matching over 8 bases. This CDR3 spans 13 amino acids. V gave up 6 bases and J gave up 5 bases; unmatched junction bases: 8. The germline CDR1 and CDR2 sequences are DFQATT and SNEGSKA (reference sequence). CDR3 in DNA: TGCAGTGCCCCCGGGACTAGTGGGGAGACCCAGTACTTC. Translated: CSAPGTSGETQYF.

This clonotype was picked up many times. The rearrangement uses TRBV11-2 and TRBJ2-1; D uncertain. With 5 bases removed from V and 9 bases from J, the gap between germline ends came to 17 bases. CDR1 and CDR2 (germline): SGHAT, FQNNGV. The length of the CDR3 is 14 residues. The DNA for the CDR3 is TGTGCCAGCAGCCAGGTCCGCGGATGGCGTGAGCAGTTCTTC. This encodes CASSQVRGWREQFF.

As for this clonotype: A junction end diverges from the germline sequence, so it may reflect a read error. The rearrangement joins TRBV7-7 to TRBJ2-5; TRBD1 aligns across 10 bases. CDR1 is SSHAT and CDR2 is FNYEAQ in the germline V gene (reference sequence). The CDR3 consists of 15 residues. The CDR3 nucleotides read TGTGCTAGCAGCTTATCGGGACAGGGGAGGGAGACCCAGTACTTC. It translates to CASSLSGQGRETQYF. The whole variable domain, remainder taken from reference TRBV7-7 and TRBJ2-5, is GAGVSQSPRYKVTKRGQDVTLRCDPISSHATLYWYQQALGQGPEFLTYFNYEAQPDKSGLPSDRFSAERPEGSISTLTIQRTEQRDSAMYRCASSLSGQGRETQYFGPGTRLLVL.

This rearrangement joins TRBV4-1 to TRBJ2-7; D may be TRBD1 (5 bases). Per germline, CDR1 MGHRA and CDR2 YSYEKL. The CDR3 totals 13 residues. V was clipped by 1 base and J by 6 bases, with 10 bases between them. The CDR3 here is CASSQARVGEQYF. The CDR3 bases are TGCGCCAGCAGCCAAGCCAGGGTCGGCGAGCAGTACTTC.

This clonotype was seen only a few times. The genes are TRBV12-3 or TRBV12-4 and TRBJ1-4; perhaps TRBD1 as D (5 bases). The V end was cut by 3 bases, the J end by 6 bases, with 5 bases between. CDR3 length: 12 amino acids. CDR3 DNA: TGTGCCAGCAGTTTGACAGATGAAAAACTGTTTTTT. Its protein is CASSLTDEKLFF.

The V gene is TRBV3-1, the J gene TRBJ2-5; possibly TRBD2 for D (6 bases). The CDR3 length is 13 residues. The ends were cut back, 10 bases at V and 7 bases at J, with 19 bases in the middle. Germline CDR1 reads LGHDT; CDR2 reads YNNKEL (reference sequence). The CDR3 nucleotides are TGTGCCACCGATACCGGGAGTGTGGGGACCCAGTACTTC. Translating it yields CATDTGSVGTQYF.

This clonotype came up many times. The chain has TRBV28 and TRBJ2-5, with 8 bases fitting TRBD2. V trimming: 2 bases; J trimming: 2 bases; junction bases outside the gene matches: 10. The CDR3 has 17 amino acids. CDR1 and CDR2 from the germline V gene are MDHEN and SYDVKM. The CDR3 DNA is TGTGCCAGCAGTTTAAAGGCTAGCGGGCCATCACAAGAGACCCAGTACTTC. Translating it yields CASSLKASGPSQETQYF.

This clonotype was seen a few times. The V gene is TRBV18, the J gene TRBJ2-7; D is ambiguous. This CDR3 region has 11 residues. Looked up from germline, CDR1 is KGHSH and CDR2 is LQKENI. Trimming stripped 6 bases from V and 6 bases from J, with 9 bases between. Here the CDR3 reads CASSTATEQYF. For the CDR3, the DNA is TGTGCCAGCTCTACCGCGACCGAGCAGTACTTC.

J is TRBJ1-5 and V is TRBV28; no clear D gene. The CDR3 is 11 residues long. Trimming removed 2 bases from V and 11 bases from J, with 7 bases in between. The germline CDR1 and CDR2 sequences are MDHEN and SYDVKM. The CDR3 protein is CASSLVRSQHF. CDR3 DNA sequence: TGTGCCAGCAGTTTAGTTCGATCCCAGCATTTT.

Note on this clonotype: This could be a read error, since a much larger clone is one nucleotide away. The gene calls are TRBV4-1 and TRBJ1-2; a possible D gene is TRBD1 (5 bases). The ends were cut back, 1 base at V and 1 base at J, with 10 bases in the middle. Germline CDR1 is MGHRA and CDR2 is YSYEKL. The CDR3 is 15 residues long. The CDR3 DNA follows: TGCGCCAGCAGCCAAGGAACAGGCCGTAACTATGGCTACACCTTC. This translates into CASSQGTGRNYGYTF.